This entry features one T cell receptor beta chain sequence. Antigen specificity is unknown. This record comes from a study of Ad26.COV2.S vaccination and SARS-CoV-2 variants. Study-wide background: Donor got 5x10^10 or 1x10^11 viral particles of Ad26.COV2.S. Regarding the study as a whole: Vaccine and placebo groups showed comparable non-spike TCR breadth.

Germline V gene lookup returns CDR1 SGHTA and CDR2 FQGNSA. The ends were cut back, 0 bases at V and 10 bases at J, with 19 bases in the middle. CDR3 length: 16 amino acids. TCRdb's copy holds only in-frame clones and misses some; the assay was immunoSEQ multiplex PCR. The sample includes around 450,000 clones, roughly 87% of them seen just once. The treatment here: around 19 received Ad26.COV2.S at low or high dose, single or two shots; roughly five received placebo; per-sample allocation not given. The study sampled participants on day 63 after the first vaccine or placebo injection. Here the sequenced sample was peripheral blood, taken in a trial of Ad26.COV2.S vaccine versus placebo. V usage is TRBV7-2 and J usage is TRBJ2-1; D gene ambiguous. The sequence derives from a person aged 18 to 65 who received the Ad26.COV2.S COVID-19 vaccine or a placebo. CDR3: CASSLAGPTGGMEQFF. The CDR3 region has the DNA TGTGCCAGCAGCTTAGCGGGCCCTACCGGTGGGATGGAGCAGTTCTTC.